This TCR beta chain was documented in a study of OX40 agonist ivuxolimab in advanced cancers. This CDR3 has 15 amino acids. The V gene's germline CDR1 is SGHVT and CDR2 SQSDAQ. Trimming removed 5 bases at V and 4 bases at J, with 17 bases between. Libraries were prepared by immunoSEQ multiplex PCR; TCRdb keeps only in-frame clonotypes and omits some of them. The sample holds roughly 38,000 clones, 70% to 80% seen once. The source material was CD4+ or CD8+ T cells sorted from blood, sampled in a trial of the OX40 agonist ivuxolimab. This chain joins TRBV7-4 and TRBJ1-2, with D perhaps matching TRBD1 (6 bases). This receptor was taken from an adult with an advanced solid tumor such as melanoma, head and neck, liver or kidney cancer. As DNA, the CDR3 is TGTGCCAGCAGCCCCTTTGGGCAGGGGACCTATGGCTACACCTTC. Protein sequence: CASSPFGQGTYGYTF.